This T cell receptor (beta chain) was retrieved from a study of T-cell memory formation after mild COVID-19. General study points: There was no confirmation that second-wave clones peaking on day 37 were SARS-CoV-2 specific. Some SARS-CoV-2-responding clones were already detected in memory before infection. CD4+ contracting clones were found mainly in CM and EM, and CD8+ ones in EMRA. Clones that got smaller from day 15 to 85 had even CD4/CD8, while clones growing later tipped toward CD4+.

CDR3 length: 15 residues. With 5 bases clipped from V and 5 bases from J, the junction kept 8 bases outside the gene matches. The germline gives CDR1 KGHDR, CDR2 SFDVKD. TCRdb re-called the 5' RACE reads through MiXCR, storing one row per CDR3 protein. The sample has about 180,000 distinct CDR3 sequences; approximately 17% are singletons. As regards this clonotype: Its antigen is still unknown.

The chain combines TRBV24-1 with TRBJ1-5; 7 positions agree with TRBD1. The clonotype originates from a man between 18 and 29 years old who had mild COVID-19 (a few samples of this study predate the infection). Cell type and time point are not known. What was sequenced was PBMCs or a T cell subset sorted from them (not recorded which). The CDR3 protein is CATSGPGGYDQPQHF. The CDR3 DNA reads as TGTGCCACCAGTGGGCCAGGGGGTTACGATCAGCCCCAGCATTTT.